This TCR beta chain derives from a study of cytomegalovirus exposure and HLA in healthy donors. Study context: Across more than 350 genotyped donors, over 70% landed in the Caucasian-associated ancestry cluster. Study observations and caveats: A later analysis found common viral pathogens apparently linked to several of the most significant clusters. Cytomegalovirus-associated status was assigned to 164 TCR beta chains.

The primer mix had 60 Vbeta and 13 Jbeta primers. Method: immunoSEQ multiplex PCR; TCRdb's copy keeps in-frame clones and lacks some. The sample consists of 150,000 to 200,000 clones, roughly 74% of them appearing once. This clone occurred a few times. The antigen remains unidentified. This CDR3 has 14 residues. The germline V gene has CDR1 SGHTA and CDR2 FQGNSA. V dropped 5 bases and J dropped 4 bases, with 12 bases sitting between them. The chain combines TRBV7-2 with TRBJ2-4; D is possibly TRBD2 (6 bases). This receptor was taken from a middle-aged woman in good health and CMV-seropositive. Specimen: PBMCs. CDR3 sequence (DNA): TGTGCCAGCAGCCCCCGGGAGAGAAAAAACATTCAGTACTTC. Its protein product is CASSPRERKNIQYF.